Described below is a single TCR beta chain sequence and its context. Its antigen is not identified. This record belongs to a study of blood T cells in healthy people across ages. Study in general: About one barcoded TCR beta cDNA was captured per two T cells. Study results and caveats: Researchers judged that diversity estimates from one million T cells fell short of true values.

This CDR3 spans 11 amino acids. CDR1 is DFQATT and CDR2 is SNEGSKA in the germline V gene (reference sequence). V was cut by 2 bases and J by 8 bases, with 7 bases left in between. Sample donors were healthy Caucasian individuals that came from Russia, aged 6 to 90. Every sample gave at least 5.5 micrograms of total RNA when it was extracted. A second PCR of roughly 6 to 12 cycles used a sample-barcoded 5' primer and a J-beta primer mix. TCRdb itself ran the 5' RACE reads through MiXCR, one entry per CDR3 protein. The table includes about 570,000 distinct CDR3 sequences, 27% detected once. The sequence came from a woman aged 70 to 79 in good health. The sample comprised blood. The J gene is TRBJ2-1, the V gene TRBV20-1; the D gene is possibly TRBD1 (6 bases). CDR3 nucleotide sequence: TGCAGTGCTAGAAGACAGGATGAGCAGTTCTTC. It translates to CSARRQDEQFF.